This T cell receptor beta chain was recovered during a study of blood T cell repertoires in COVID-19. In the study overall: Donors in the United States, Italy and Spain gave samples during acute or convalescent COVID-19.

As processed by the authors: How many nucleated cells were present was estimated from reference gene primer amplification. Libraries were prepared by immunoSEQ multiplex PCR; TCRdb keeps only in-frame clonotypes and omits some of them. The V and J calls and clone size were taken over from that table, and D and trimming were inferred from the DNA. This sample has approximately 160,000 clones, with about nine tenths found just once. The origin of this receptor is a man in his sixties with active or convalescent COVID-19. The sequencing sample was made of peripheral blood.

CDR3 in amino acids: CASKGTRSHDGYTF. The CDR3 DNA reads as TGCGCCAGCAAAGGGACAAGGTCCCATGATGGCTACACCTTC. The V gene is TRBV5-1, the J gene TRBJ1-2, with TRBD1 as a possible D gene (6 bases). The CDR3 is made up of 14 amino acids. V was clipped by 6 bases and J by 6 bases, with 18 bases between them. CDR1 and CDR2 (germline): SGHRS, YFSETQ.